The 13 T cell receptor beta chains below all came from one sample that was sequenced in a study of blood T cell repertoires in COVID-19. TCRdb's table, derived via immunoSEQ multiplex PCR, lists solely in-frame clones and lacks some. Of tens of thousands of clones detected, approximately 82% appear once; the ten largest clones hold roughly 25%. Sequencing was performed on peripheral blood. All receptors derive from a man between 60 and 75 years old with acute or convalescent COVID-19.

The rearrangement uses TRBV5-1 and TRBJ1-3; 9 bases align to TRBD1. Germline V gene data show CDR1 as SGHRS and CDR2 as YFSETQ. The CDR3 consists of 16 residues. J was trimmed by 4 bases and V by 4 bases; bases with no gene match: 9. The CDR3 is CASSLAGTGFGNTIYF. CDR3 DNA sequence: TGCGCCAGCAGCCTAGCCGGGACAGGGTTCGGAAACACCATATATTTT. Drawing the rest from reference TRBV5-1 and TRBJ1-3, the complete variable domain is KAGVTQTPRYLIKTRGQQVTLSCSPISGHRSVSWYQQTPGQGLQFLFEYFSETQRNKGNFPGRFSGRQFSNSRSEMNVSTLELGDSALYLCASSLAGTGFGNTIYFGEGSWLTVV.

This chain's CDR3 is CASSFRRGMNTEAFF. The DNA of the CDR3 is TGTGCCAGCAGTTTTCGTAGAGGGATGAACACTGAAGCTTTCTTT. This rearrangement joins TRBV28 to TRBJ1-1; D gene uncertain. Trimming took 3 bases from V and 0 from J, leaving 11 bases between them. Germline V gives CDR1 MDHEN, CDR2 SYDVKM. The CDR3 totals 15 residues.

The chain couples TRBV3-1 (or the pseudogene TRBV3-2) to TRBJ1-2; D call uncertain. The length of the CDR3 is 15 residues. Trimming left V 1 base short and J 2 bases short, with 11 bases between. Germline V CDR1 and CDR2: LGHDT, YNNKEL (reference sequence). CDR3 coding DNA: TGTGCCAGCAGCCAAGTACAGAGCTACAACTATGGCTACACCTTC. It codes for CASSQVQSYNYGYTF.

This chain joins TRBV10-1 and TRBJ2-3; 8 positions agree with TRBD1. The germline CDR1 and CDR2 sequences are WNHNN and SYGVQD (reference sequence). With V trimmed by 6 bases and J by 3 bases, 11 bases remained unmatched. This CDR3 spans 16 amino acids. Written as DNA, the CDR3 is TGCGCCAGCAGGGACAGGGCGCTTTCATGGACAGATACGCAGTATTTT. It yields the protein CASRDRALSWTDTQYF.

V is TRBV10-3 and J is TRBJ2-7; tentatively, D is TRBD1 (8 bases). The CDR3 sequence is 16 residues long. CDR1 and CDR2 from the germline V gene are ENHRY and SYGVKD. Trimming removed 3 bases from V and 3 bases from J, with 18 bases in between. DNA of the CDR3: TGTGCCATCAGTGAAACAGGGGGGGCAGGAATCTACGAGCAGTACTTC. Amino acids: CAISETGGAGIYEQYF.

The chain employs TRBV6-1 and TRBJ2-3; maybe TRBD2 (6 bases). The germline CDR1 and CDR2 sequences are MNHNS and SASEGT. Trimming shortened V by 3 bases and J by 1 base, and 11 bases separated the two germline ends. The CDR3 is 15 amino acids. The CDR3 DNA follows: TGTGCCAGCAGTGACCTAGCGCAGGGCACAGATACGCAGTATTTT. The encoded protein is CASSDLAQGTDTQYF.

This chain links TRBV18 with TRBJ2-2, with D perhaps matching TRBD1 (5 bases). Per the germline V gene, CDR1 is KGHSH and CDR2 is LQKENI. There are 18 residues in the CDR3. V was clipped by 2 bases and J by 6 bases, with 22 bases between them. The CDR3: CASSPMAPRGFRSGELFF. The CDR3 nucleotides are TGTGCCAGCTCACCAATGGCCCCAAGGGGTTTTCGGTCCGGGGAGCTGTTTTTT.

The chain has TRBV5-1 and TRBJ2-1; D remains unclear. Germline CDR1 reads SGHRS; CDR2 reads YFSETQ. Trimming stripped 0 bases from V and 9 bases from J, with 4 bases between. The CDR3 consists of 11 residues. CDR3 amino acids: CASSLDFEQFF. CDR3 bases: TGCGCCAGCAGCTTGGACTTTGAGCAGTTCTTC.

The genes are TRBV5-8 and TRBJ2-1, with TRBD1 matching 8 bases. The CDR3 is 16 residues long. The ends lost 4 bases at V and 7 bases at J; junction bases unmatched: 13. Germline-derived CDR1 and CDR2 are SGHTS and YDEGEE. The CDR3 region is CASSGRDRPLVNEQFF. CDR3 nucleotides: TGTGCCAGCAGCGGCCGGGACAGGCCCCTCGTAAATGAGCAGTTCTTC. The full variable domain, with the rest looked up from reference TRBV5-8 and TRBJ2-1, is EAGVTQSPTHLIKTRGQQATLRCSPISGHTSVYWYQQALGLGLQFLLWYDEGEERNRGNFPPRFSGRQFPNYSSELNVNALELEDSALYLCASSGRDRPLVNEQFFGPGTRLTVL.

The CDR3 protein is CAWSKRGQKNTEAFF. The CDR3 bases are TGTGCCTGGAGTAAAAGGGGACAGAAGAACACTGAAGCTTTCTTT. The genes are TRBV30 and TRBJ1-1, with 7 nucleotides matching TRBD1. Germline CDR1 and CDR2: GTSNPN and SVGIG (reference sequence). V was clipped by 2 bases and J by 1 base; unmatched bases: 7. The CDR3 extends over 15 amino acids.

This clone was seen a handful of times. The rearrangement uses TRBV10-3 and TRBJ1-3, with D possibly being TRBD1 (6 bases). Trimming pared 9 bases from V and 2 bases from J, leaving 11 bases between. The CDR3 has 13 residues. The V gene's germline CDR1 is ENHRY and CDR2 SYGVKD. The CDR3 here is CAISGGTGNTIYF. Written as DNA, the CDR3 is TGTGCCATAAGCGGGGGCACTGGAAACACCATATATTTT.

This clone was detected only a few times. CDR3 in amino acids: CASSYGPQGANYGYTF. As DNA, the CDR3 is TGTGCCAGCAGTTACGGACCGCAGGGGGCTAACTATGGCTACACCTTC. V usage is TRBV6-6 and J usage is TRBJ1-2; the match to TRBD1 covers 7 bases. Germline CDR1 is MNHNY and CDR2 is SVGAGI (reference sequence). Trimming cost V 2 bases and J 0 bases; bases outside gene matches: 6. This CDR3 has 16 residues.

CDR3 DNA: TGCAGTGTACGAGGGGATACGCAGTATTTT. Protein: CSVRGDTQYF. The chain has TRBV20-1 and TRBJ2-3, with a tentative D call TRBD2 (5 bases). Trimming removed 7 bases from V and 6 bases from J, with 8 bases in between. Germline V gene lookup returns CDR1 DFQATT and CDR2 SNEGSKA (reference sequence). CDR3 length equals 10 residues.